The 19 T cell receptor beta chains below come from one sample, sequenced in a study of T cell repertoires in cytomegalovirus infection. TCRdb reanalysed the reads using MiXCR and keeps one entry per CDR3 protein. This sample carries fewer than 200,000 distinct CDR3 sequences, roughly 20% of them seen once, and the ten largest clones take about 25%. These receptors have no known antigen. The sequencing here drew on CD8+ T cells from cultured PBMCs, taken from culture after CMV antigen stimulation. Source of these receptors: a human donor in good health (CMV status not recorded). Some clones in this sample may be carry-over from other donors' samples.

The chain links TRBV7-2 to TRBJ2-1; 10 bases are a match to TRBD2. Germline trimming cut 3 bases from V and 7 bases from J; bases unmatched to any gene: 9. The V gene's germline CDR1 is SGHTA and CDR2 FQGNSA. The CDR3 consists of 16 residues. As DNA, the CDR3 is TGTGCCAGCAGCTTCGGGCTAGCGGGGGTAGGAAATGAGCAGTTCTTC. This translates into CASSFGLAGVGNEQFF.

Here the CDR3 DNA reads TGTGCCAGCAGTTACGACAGGGAGAACACTGAAGCTTTCTTT. This codes for CASSYDRENTEAFF. The rearrangement links TRBV6-5 to TRBJ1-1, with 7 bases aligning to TRBD1. V shed 2 bases and J 1 base; nucleotides not matched to a gene: 1. Germline V gene sequence: CDR1 MNHEY, CDR2 SVGAGI. This CDR3 region has 14 residues.

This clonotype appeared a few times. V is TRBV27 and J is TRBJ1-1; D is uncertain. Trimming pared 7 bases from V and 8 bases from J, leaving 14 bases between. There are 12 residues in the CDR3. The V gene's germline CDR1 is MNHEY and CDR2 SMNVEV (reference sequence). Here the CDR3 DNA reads TGTGCCAGCACCTCCAACCTAGGGGAAGCTTTCTTT. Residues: CASTSNLGEAFF.

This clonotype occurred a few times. The CDR3 spells CASSQEGQGSEQYF. The DNA for the CDR3 is TGCGCCAGCAGCCAAGAAGGTCAAGGGAGCGAGCAGTACTTC. The gene calls are TRBV4-1 and TRBJ2-7; tentatively, D is TRBD2 (5 bases). The germline CDR1 and CDR2 sequences are MGHRA and YSYEKL. The CDR3 loop spans 14 amino acids. V was trimmed by 0 bases and J by 6 bases, leaving 12 bases between them.

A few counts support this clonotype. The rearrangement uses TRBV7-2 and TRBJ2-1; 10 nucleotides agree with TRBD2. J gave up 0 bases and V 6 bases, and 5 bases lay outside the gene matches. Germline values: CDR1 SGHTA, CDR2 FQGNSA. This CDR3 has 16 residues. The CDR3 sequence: CASRRTSGSSYNEQFF. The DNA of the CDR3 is TGTGCCAGCAGGCGGACTAGCGGCAGCTCCTACAATGAGCAGTTCTTC.

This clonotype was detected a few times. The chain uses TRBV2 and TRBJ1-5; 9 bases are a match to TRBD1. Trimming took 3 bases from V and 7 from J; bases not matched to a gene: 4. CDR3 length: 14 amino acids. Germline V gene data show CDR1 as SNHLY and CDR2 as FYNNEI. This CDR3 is CASSEEGQGQPQHF. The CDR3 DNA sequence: TGTGCCAGCAGTGAGGAGGGACAGGGCCAGCCCCAGCATTTT.

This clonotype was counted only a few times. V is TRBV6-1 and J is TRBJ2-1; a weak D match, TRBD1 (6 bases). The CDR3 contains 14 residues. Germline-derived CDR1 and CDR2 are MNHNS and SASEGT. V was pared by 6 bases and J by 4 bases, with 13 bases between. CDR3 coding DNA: TGTGCCAGCAGCTACAGGGAGAGATACAATGAGCAGTTCTTC. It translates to CASSYRERYNEQFF.

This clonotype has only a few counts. Here the CDR3 reads CASSLGLTASNQPQHF. For the CDR3, the DNA is TGTGCCAGCAGCTTAGGTTTGACCGCTAGCAATCAGCCCCAGCATTTT. The chain couples TRBV7-6 to TRBJ1-5, with D hard to call. V lost 1 base and J lost 0, with 10 bases in between. The CDR3 loop spans 16 amino acids. CDR1 is SGHVS, CDR2 FNYEAQ, per germline.

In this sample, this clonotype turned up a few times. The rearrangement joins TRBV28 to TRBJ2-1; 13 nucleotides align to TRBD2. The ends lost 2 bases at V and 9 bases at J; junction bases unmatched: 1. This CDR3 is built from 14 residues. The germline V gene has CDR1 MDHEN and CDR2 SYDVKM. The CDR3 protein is CASSLGTSGTEQFF. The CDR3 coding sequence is TGTGCCAGCAGTTTAGGGACTAGCGGGACTGAGCAGTTCTTC.

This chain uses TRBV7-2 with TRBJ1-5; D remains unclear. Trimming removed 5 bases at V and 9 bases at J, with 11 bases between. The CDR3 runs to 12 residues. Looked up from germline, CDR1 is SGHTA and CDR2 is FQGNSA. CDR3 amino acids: CASSAPLRPQHF. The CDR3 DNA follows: TGTGCCAGCAGCGCTCCCCTCAGGCCCCAGCATTTT.

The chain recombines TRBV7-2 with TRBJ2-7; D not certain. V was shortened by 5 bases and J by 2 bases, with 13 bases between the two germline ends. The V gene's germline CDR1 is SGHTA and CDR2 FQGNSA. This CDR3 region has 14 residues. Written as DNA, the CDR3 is TGTGCCAGCAGCGCAATACTGGGAACCTACGAGCAGTACTTC. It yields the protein CASSAILGTYEQYF.

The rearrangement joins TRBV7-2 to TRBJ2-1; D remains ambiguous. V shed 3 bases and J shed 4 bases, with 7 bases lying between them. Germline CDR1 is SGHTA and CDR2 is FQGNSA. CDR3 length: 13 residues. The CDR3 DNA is TGTGCCAGCAGCTTCGTATTTTACAATGAGCAGTTCTTC. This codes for CASSFVFYNEQFF.

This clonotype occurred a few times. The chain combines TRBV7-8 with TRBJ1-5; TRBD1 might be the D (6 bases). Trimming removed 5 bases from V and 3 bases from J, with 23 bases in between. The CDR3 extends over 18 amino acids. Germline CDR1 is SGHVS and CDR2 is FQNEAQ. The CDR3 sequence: CASSPGGETGPFNQPQHF. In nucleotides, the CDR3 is TGTGCCAGCAGCCCGGGGGGCGAGACAGGCCCCTTCAATCAGCCCCAGCATTTT.

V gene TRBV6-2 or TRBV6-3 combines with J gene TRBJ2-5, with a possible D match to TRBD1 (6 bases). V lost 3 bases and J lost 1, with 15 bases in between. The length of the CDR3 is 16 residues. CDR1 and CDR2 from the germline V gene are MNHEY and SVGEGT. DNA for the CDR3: TGTGCCAGCAGTTATTCACCCGGGACACTCCAAGAGACCCAGTACTTC. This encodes CASSYSPGTLQETQYF.

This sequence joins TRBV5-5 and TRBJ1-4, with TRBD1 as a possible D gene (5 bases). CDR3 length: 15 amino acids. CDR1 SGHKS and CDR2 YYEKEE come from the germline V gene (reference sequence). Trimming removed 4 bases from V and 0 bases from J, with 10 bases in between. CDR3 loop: CASSGQGATNEKLFF. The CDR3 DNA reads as TGTGCCAGCAGCGGGCAGGGAGCAACTAATGAAAAACTGTTTTTT.

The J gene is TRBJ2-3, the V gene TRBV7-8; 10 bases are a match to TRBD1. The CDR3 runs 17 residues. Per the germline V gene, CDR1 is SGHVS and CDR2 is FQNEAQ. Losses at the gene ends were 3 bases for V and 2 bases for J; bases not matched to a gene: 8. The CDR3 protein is CASSFTPGQGVTDTQYF. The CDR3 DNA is TGTGCCAGCAGCTTCACACCCGGACAGGGGGTCACAGATACGCAGTATTTT.

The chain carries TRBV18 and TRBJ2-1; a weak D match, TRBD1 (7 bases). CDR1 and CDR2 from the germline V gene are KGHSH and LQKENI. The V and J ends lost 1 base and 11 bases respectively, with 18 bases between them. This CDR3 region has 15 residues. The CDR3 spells CASSPRGDSLAQQFF. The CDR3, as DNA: TGTGCCAGCTCACCACGCGGGGACAGCCTGGCCCAGCAGTTCTTC.

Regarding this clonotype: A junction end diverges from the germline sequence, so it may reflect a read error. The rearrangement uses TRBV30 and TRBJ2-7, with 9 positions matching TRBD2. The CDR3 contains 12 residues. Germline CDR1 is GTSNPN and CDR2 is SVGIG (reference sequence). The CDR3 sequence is CAWNRAGGRPSF. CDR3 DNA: TGTGCCTGGAACCGGGCGGGGGGGCGTCCTAGCTTC. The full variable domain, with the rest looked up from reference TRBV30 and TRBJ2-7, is SQTIHQWPATLVQPVGSPLSLECTVEGTSNPNLYWYRQAAGRGLQLLFYSVGIGQISSEVPQNLSASRPQDRQFILSSKKLLLSDSGFYLCAWNRAGGRPSFGPGTRLTVT.

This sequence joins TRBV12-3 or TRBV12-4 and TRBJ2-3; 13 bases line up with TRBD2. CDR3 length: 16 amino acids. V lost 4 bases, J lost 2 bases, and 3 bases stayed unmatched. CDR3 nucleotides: TGTGCCAGCAGTTCTACTAGCGGGGGGGCCACAGATACGCAGTATTTT. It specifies CASSSTSGGATDTQYF.